The clone carrying this T cell receptor beta chain appeared a few times. Its antigen is unknown. These data belong to a study of tumor-infiltrating lymphocytes in primary liver carcinoma. Study information: Productive TCRbeta read yields ran from roughly 3.9 to 6.8 million per sample and were similar between tissues.

The V gene's germline CDR1 is SGHRS and CDR2 YFSETQ. Trimming cost V 4 bases and J 6 bases; bases outside gene matches: 3. The CDR3 loop spans 13 amino acids. Co-extraction yielded RNA and DNA from around 20-30 mg of unsorted bulk tissue. Each tumor specimen held more than 75% viable tumor cells. Study observations and caveats: Significantly larger top-250-clone fractions were found in tumors than in blood (p = 0.039).

The input was 500 ng total RNA; TCR beta cDNA was made from it with a constant-region primer. Nested multiplex PCR, run for three rounds with slightly modified ARM-PCR, yielded TCR beta libraries. PCR rounds one and two used TRBV1-TRBV30 forward primers with a C-beta reverse primer for 10 cycles each. From the multiplex PCR reads, TCRdb called clonotypes with MiXCR, one entry per CDR3 protein. The profile shows roughly 32,000 distinct CDR3 sequences, 74% of them singletons. The sequenced material came from liver tumor tissue from sampling region 4. As to subset: tumor region T4, right-lateral pole. V usage is TRBV5-1 and J usage is TRBJ2-3; 9 bases map to TRBD1. The TCR was taken from a man in his forties or fifties with primary liver carcinoma and hepatitis B virus infection. The CDR3 region is CASSVQGADTQYF. The DNA for the CDR3 is TGCGCCAGCAGCGTACAGGGGGCGGATACGCAGTATTTT.